The T cell receptor beta chain described here comes from a study of regulatory T cells in long-lasting Graves disease. The length of the CDR3 is 13 residues. V shed 5 bases, J shed 1 base, and the junction held 1 base outside the gene matches. Germline V gene sequence: CDR1 SEHNR, CDR2 FQNEAQ (reference sequence). Researchers made TCR beta libraries by using iRepertoire HTBI primers and running Arm-PCR on CDR3 regions. Using its own MiXCR run on the multiplex PCR reads, TCRdb lists one record per CDR3 protein. The table lists 500,000 to 700,000 distinct CDR3 sequences, roughly 15% of them singletons. Study results and caveats: Persistent patients shared more public clonotypes (around 3,000) than new patients (about 1,000). Newly diagnosed disease favored TRBV20-1 and TRBJ2-1 over persistent disease.

As for this clonotype: Its specificity is not known. A much larger clone lies one base from this, so it may be a read error. The conserved final phenylalanine or tryptophan is absent from the CDR3, which likely points to a read error.

Described time point: newly diagnosed GD, antithyroid drugs for less than 3 months. Scientists built the TCR library using RNA that was extracted from PBMCs. These data also formed part of another study, on T cells in Graves' hyperthyroidism and ophthalmopathy. As reported in that work: Ophthalmopathy, as predicted by the model, came a median roughly 6.5 months after the prediction.

Source: peripheral blood mononuclear cells (PBMCs), taken at new diagnosis, from a patient treated with antithyroid drugs. This TCR was sampled from a woman in her 30s with Graves disease. The rearrangement joins TRBV7-9 to TRBJ1-1; 7 bases match TRBD1. The CDR3 protein is CASSGQENTEAFS. CDR3 coding DNA: TGTGCCAGCAGCGGACAGGAGAACACTGAAGCTTTCTCT.